The next 15 T cell receptor beta chains were all read from a single sample in a study of cytomegalovirus exposure and HLA in healthy donors. Use of 60 Vbeta and 13 Jbeta primers characterized the PCR. Using immunoSEQ multiplex PCR, the repertoire was profiled, and TCRdb retains in-frame clones only, with some absent. The repertoire consists of about 59,000 clones, with about four fifths occurring once and the leading ten covering nearly 4%. The sequencing sample was made of PBMCs. The receptors shown here come from a woman in her forties in good health and CMV-seronegative.

The rearrangement uses TRBV5-1 and TRBJ2-6; D remains unclear. This CDR3 region has 15 residues. Looked up from germline, CDR1 is SGHRS and CDR2 is YFSETQ. With 4 bases removed from V and 0 bases from J, the gap between germline ends came to 8 bases. DNA of the CDR3: TGCGCCAGCAGCGGTACAGCCTCTGGGGCCAACGTCCTGACTTTC. Translated: CASSGTASGANVLTF.

The genes are TRBV5-6 and TRBJ2-5, with D perhaps TRBD2 (6 bases). V was shortened by 0 bases and J by 4 bases, with 10 bases between the two germline ends. The CDR3 sequence is 14 residues long. Germline CDR1 reads SGHDT; CDR2 reads YYEEEE. This CDR3 is CASSLVGGTETQYF. CDR3 DNA: TGTGCCAGCAGCTTGGTGGGCGGGACAGAGACCCAGTACTTC.

The chain is built from TRBV28 and TRBJ1-1; 8 positions match TRBD1. CDR1 MDHEN and CDR2 SYDVKM come from the germline V gene. The V gene end was trimmed by 2 bases and the J gene end by 5 bases; junction bases not matched to a gene: 4. CDR3 length: 14 amino acids. CDR3 residues: CASSLADRGTEAFF. In DNA, the CDR3 is TGTGCCAGCAGTTTAGCCGACAGGGGAACTGAAGCTTTCTTT.

The rearrangement uses TRBV11-3 and TRBJ1-3; 9 bases fit TRBD1. Germline loops: CDR1 SGHNT, CDR2 YENEEA. The CDR3 extends over 15 amino acids. J was trimmed by 2 bases and V by 4 bases; bases with no gene match: 3. This CDR3 is CASSSGTGPGNTIYF. As DNA, the CDR3 is TGTGCCAGCAGCTCTGGGACAGGGCCTGGAAACACCATATATTTT.

The V and J genes are TRBV19 and TRBJ2-7; D gene unclear. The V end lost 3 bases, the J end lost 1 base, and 13 bases lay between the germline ends. From germline, CDR1 is LNHDA and CDR2 SQIVND (reference sequence). This CDR3 contains 15 residues. The CDR3 here is CASSIQILPSYEQYF. CDR3 DNA sequence: TGTGCCAGTAGTATCCAGATCCTCCCTTCCTACGAGCAGTACTTC.

The rearrangement uses TRBV19 and TRBJ1-2; D may be TRBD1 (5 bases). This CDR3 comprises 12 residues. The germline gives CDR1 LNHDA, CDR2 SQIVND (reference sequence). Between the trimmed V and J ends, which lost 6 bases and 3 bases, there was a span of 8 bases. The CDR3 DNA follows: TGTGCCAGTAGGCCCAGGGACTATGGCTACACCTTC. Translating gives CASRPRDYGYTF.

The rearrangement uses TRBV4-2 and TRBJ2-7; tentatively, D is TRBD2 (7 bases). CDR1 is LGHNA, CDR2 YNFKEQ, per germline. Trimming removed 4 bases from V and 5 bases from J, with 18 bases in between. This CDR3 contains 15 residues. In nucleotides, the CDR3 is TGTGCCAGCAGCCGAGGGGGTGCGGGAGACGACGAGCAGTACTTC. Translating gives CASSRGGAGDDEQYF.

The chain recombines TRBV6-1 with TRBJ1-5, with a possible D match to TRBD1 (6 bases). In germline, CDR1 is MNHNS, CDR2 SASEGT. This CDR3 has 15 residues. Deletions cut 1 base from V and 6 bases from J, with 13 bases between. The chain's CDR3 is CASSEVSRGTQPQHF. The DNA of the CDR3 is TGTGCCAGCAGTGAAGTAAGCAGGGGAACTCAGCCCCAGCATTTT.

The rearrangement joins TRBV10-1 to TRBJ1-2, with unresolved D. The CDR3 has 13 amino acids. Germline CDR1 is WNHNN and CDR2 is SYGVQD (reference sequence). Trimming took 10 bases from V and 6 from J, leaving 18 bases between them. For the CDR3, the DNA is TGCGCCAACCCGACTAGCTACTGTGATGGCTACACCTTC. Its translation is CANPTSYCDGYTF.

V is TRBV11-2 and J is TRBJ1-2; TRBD1 aligns across 8 bases. V lost 6 bases to trimming and J lost 8 bases; unmatched junction nucleotides: 8. CDR3 length: 13 amino acids. Germline V gene lookup returns CDR1 SGHAT and CDR2 FQNNGV. The CDR3 here is CASRRGTGVGYTF. DNA for the CDR3: TGTGCCAGCAGGCGGGGGACAGGCGTGGGCTACACCTTC.

The genes are TRBV28 and TRBJ1-1; D remains unclear. The CDR3 covers 15 residues. V shed 4 bases and J shed 3 bases, with 15 bases lying between them. CDR1 is MDHEN and CDR2 is SYDVKM in the germline V gene. CDR3 protein: CASSSAPRWHTEAFF. In DNA form, the CDR3 reads TGTGCCAGCAGTTCGGCCCCGAGGTGGCACACTGAAGCTTTCTTT.

V is TRBV5-3 and J is TRBJ2-1; 10 positions match TRBD2. TRBV5-3 falls under the ORF class, with uncertain function. J lost 6 bases, V lost 3 bases, and 6 bases had no gene match. The CDR3 covers 15 residues. The chain's CDR3 is CARSWEGLACNEQFF. CDR3 DNA sequence: TGTGCCAGAAGCTGGGAGGGACTAGCGTGCAATGAGCAGTTCTTC.

CDR3 sequence reads: CAIRGTGEETQYF. The CDR3 DNA is TGTGCCATCAGAGGGACAGGGGAAGAGACCCAGTACTTC. The chain couples TRBV10-3 to TRBJ2-5; 10 bases match TRBD1. Per germline, CDR1 ENHRY and CDR2 SYGVKD. The CDR3 sequence is 13 residues long. Trimming removed 6 bases from V and 3 bases from J; junction bases left unmatched: 1.

The chain combines TRBV4-2 with TRBJ2-1; D remains unclear. The CDR3 has 15 residues. Germline V lookup: CDR1 LGHNA, CDR2 YNFKEQ. V was cut by 0 bases and J by 12 bases, with 18 bases left in between. The CDR3 DNA sequence: TGTGCCAGCAGCCAAGAGCTTGGAGCGTCCGTTTGGCAGTTCTTC. It is translated as CASSQELGASVWQFF.

This chain uses TRBV7-8 with TRBJ1-2, with D perhaps matching TRBD1 (5 bases). The CDR3 contains 15 residues. CDR1 is SGHVS and CDR2 is FQNEAQ in the germline V gene. V was cut by 0 bases and J by 6 bases, with 14 bases left in between. This CDR3 reads CASSLAYQVRDGYTF. As DNA, the CDR3 is TGTGCCAGCAGCTTAGCATATCAAGTCAGGGATGGCTACACCTTC.